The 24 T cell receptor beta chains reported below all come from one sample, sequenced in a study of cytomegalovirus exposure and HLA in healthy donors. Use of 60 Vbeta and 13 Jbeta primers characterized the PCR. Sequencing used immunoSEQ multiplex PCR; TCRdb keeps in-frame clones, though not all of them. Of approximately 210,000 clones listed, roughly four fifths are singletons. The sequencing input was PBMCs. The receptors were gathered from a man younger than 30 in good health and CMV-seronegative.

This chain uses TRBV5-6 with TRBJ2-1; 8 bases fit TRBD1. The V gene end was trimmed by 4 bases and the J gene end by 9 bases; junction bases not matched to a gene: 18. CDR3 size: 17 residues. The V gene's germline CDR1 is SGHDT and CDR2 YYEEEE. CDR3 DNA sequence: TGTGCCAGCAGCGGACCCGGTCAGGACAGGGTTATCGGTGAGCAGTTCTTC. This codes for CASSGPGQDRVIGEQFF.

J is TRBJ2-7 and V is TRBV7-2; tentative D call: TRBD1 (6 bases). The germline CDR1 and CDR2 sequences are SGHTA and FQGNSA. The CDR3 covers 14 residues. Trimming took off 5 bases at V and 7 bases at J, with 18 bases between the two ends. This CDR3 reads CASSLDRSSREQYF. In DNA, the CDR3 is TGTGCCAGCAGCCTTGACAGGTCCTCTCGGGAGCAGTACTTC.

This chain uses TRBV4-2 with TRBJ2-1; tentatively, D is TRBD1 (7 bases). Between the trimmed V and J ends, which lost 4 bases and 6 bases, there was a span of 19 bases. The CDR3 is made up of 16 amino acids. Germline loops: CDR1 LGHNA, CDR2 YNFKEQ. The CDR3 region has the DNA TGTGCCAGCAGCCGAAACAGGGGCGCCGGGAGCAATGAGCAGTTCTTC. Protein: CASSRNRGAGSNEQFF.

Written as DNA, the CDR3 is TGTGCCAGCAGCTGGGGAGGGGGAGGCTACGAGCAGTACTTC. Its protein is CASSWGGGGYEQYF. This chain connects TRBV7-9 to TRBJ2-7; possible D gene TRBD2, 7 bases. Germline V CDR1 and CDR2: SEHNR, FQNEAQ (reference sequence). The CDR3 sequence is 14 residues long. Trimming removed 4 bases from V and 3 bases from J, with 13 bases in between.

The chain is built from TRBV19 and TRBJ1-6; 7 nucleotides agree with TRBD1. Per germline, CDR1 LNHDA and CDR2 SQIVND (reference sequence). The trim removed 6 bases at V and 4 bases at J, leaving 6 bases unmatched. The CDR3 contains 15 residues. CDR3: CASRGTESYNSPLHF. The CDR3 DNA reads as TGTGCCAGTAGAGGGACAGAGTCTTATAATTCACCCCTCCACTTT. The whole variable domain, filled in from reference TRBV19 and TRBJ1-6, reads DGGITQSPKYLFRKEGQNVTLSCEQNLNHDAMYWYRQDPGQGLRLIYYSQIVNDFQKGDIAEGYSVSREKKESFPLTVTSAQKNPTAFYLCASRGTESYNSPLHFGNGTRLTVT.

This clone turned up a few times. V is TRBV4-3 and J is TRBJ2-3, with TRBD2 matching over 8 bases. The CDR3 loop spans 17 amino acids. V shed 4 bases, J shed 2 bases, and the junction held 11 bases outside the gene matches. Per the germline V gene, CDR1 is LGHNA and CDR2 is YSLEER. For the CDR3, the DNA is TGCGCCAGCAGCCCCTGGTCTTCGGGAGGGCCCACAGATACGCAGTATTTT. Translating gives CASSPWSSGGPTDTQYF.

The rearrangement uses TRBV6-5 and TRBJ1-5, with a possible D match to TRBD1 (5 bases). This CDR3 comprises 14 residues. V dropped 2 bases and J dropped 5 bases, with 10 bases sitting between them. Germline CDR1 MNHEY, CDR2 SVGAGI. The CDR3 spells CASSYRQGHQPQHF. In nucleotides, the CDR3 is TGTGCCAGCAGTTACCGGCAGGGTCATCAGCCCCAGCATTTT.

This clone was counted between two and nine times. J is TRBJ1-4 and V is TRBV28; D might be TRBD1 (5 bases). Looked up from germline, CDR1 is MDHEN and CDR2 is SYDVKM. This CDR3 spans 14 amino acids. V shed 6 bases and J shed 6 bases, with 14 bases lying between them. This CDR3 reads CASREGTVDEKLFF. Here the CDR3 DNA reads TGTGCCAGCAGAGAGGGGACTGTGGATGAAAAACTGTTTTTT.

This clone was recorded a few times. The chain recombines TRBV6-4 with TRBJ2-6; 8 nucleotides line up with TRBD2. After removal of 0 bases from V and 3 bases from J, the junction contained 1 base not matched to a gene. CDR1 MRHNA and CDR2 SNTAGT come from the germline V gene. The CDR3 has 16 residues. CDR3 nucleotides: TGTGCCAGCAGTGACTCTAGCGGGAATGGGGCCAACGTCCTGACTTTC. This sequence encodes CASSDSSGNGANVLTF.

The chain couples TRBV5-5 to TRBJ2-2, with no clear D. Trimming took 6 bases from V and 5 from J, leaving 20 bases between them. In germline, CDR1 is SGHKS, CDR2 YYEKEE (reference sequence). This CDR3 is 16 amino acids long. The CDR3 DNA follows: TGTGCCAGCACCCTCATGCGGCAGCTTACAACCGGGGAGCTGTTTTTT. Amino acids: CASTLMRQLTTGELFF.

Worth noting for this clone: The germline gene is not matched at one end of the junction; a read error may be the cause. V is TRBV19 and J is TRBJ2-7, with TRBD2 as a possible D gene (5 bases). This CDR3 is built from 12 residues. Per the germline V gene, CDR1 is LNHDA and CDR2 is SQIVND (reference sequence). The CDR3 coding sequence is TGCGAGGGAAGGCGAGCTTCCTACGAGCAGTACTTC. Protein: CEGRRASYEQYF.

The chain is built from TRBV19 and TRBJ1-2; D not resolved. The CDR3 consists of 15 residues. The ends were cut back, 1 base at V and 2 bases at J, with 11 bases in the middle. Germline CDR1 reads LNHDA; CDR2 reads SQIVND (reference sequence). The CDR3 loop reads CASSIVRGANYGYTF. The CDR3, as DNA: TGTGCCAGTAGTATAGTGCGGGGTGCAAACTATGGCTACACCTTC.

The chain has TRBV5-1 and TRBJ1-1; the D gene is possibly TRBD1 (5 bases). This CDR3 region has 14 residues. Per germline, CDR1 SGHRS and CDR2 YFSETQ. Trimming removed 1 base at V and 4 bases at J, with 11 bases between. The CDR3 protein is CASSLNGGTTEAFF. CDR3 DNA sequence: TGCGCCAGCAGCTTGAACGGGGGGACCACTGAAGCTTTCTTT.

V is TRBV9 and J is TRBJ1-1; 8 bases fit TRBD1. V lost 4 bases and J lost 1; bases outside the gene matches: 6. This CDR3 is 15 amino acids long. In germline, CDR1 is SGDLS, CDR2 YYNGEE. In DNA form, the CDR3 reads TGTGCCAGCAGCACCGCCACAGGGGGGAACACTGAAGCTTTCTTT. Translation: CASSTATGGNTEAFF.

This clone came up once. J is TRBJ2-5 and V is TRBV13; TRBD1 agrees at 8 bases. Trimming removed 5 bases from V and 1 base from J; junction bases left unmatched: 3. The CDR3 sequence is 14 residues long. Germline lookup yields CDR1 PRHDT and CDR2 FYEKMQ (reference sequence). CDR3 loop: CASSPTGVQETQYF. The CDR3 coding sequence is TGTGCCAGCAGCCCGACAGGGGTCCAAGAGACCCAGTACTTC. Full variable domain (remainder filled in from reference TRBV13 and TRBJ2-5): AAGVIQSPRHLIKEKRETATLKCYPIPRHDTVYWYQQGPGQDPQFLISFYEKMQSDKGSIPDRFSAQQFSDYHSELNMSSLELGDSALYFCASSPTGVQETQYFGPGTRLLVL.

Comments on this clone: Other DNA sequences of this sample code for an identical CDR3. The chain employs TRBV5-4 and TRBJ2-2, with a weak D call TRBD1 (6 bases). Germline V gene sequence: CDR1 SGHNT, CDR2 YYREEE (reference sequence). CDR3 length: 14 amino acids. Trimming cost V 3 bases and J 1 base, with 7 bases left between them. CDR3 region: CASSSDRNTGELFF. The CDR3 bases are TGTGCCAGCAGCTCGGACAGGAACACCGGGGAGCTGTTTTTT.

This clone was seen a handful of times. The CDR3 DNA is TGCGCCAGCAGCGCCATACAGGGGGAGGGATCTGAAGCTTTCTTT. Its protein product is CASSAIQGEGSEAFF. This rearrangement joins TRBV5-1 to TRBJ1-1; 8 nucleotides align to TRBD1. Germline V CDR1 and CDR2: SGHRS, YFSETQ. This CDR3 spans 15 amino acids. Trimming took 4 bases from V and 6 from J; bases not matched to a gene: 11. The complete variable domain, with remaining parts taken from reference TRBV5-1 and TRBJ1-1, reads KAGVTQTPRYLIKTRGQQVTLSCSPISGHRSVSWYQQTPGQGLQFLFEYFSETQRNKGNFPGRFSGRQFSNSRSEMNVSTLELGDSALYLCASSAIQGEGSEAFFGQGTRLTVV.

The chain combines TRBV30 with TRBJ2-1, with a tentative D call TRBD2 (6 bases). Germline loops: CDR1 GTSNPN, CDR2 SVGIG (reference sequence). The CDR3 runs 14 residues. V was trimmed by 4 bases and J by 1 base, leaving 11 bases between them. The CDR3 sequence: CAWNRGGSYNEQFF. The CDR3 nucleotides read TGTGCCTGGAATAGAGGAGGGTCCTACAATGAGCAGTTCTTC.

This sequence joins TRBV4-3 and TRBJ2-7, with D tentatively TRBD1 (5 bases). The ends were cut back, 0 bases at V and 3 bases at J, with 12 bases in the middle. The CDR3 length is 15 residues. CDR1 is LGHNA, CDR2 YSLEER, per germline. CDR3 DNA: TGCGCCAGCAGCCAAGAATGGACAACTGGCTACGAGCAGTACTTC. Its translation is CASSQEWTTGYEQYF.

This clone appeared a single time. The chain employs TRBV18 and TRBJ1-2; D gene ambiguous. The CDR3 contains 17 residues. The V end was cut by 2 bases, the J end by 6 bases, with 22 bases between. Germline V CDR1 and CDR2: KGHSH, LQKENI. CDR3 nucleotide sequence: TGTGCCAGCTCACCAACCGGGGAGGGAGCGTATCCCCATGGCTACACCTTC. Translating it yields CASSPTGEGAYPHGYTF.

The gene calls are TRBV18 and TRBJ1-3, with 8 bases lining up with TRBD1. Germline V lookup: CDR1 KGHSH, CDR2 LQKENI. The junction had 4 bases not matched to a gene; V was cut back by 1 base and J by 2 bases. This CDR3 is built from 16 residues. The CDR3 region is CASSPLQGEAGNTIYF. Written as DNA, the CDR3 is TGTGCCAGCTCACCACTACAGGGGGAGGCTGGAAACACCATATATTTT.

This CDR3 is CASSGVAGGEDEQYF. In DNA, the CDR3 is TGTGCCAGCAGTGGAGTGGCGGGGGGCGAAGACGAGCAGTACTTC. This chain uses TRBV25-1 with TRBJ2-7; 8 positions match TRBD2. This CDR3 has 15 residues. Germline V gene data show CDR1 as MGHDK and CDR2 as SYGVNS. The V gene end was trimmed by 4 bases and the J gene end by 5 bases; junction bases not matched to a gene: 10.

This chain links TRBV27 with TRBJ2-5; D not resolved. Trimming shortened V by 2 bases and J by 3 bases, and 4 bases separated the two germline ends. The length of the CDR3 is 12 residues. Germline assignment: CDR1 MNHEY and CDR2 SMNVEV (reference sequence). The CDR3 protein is CASSLIEETQYF. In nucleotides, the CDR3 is TGTGCCAGCAGTTTAATAGAAGAGACCCAGTACTTC.

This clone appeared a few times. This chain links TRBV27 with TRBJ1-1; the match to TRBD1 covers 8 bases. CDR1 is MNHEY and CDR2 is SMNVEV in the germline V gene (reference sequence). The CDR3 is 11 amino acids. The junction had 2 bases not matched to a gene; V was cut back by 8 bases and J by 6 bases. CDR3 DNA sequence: TGTGCCAGCCGCAGGGGGCCTGAAGCTTTCTTT. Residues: CASRRGPEAFF.